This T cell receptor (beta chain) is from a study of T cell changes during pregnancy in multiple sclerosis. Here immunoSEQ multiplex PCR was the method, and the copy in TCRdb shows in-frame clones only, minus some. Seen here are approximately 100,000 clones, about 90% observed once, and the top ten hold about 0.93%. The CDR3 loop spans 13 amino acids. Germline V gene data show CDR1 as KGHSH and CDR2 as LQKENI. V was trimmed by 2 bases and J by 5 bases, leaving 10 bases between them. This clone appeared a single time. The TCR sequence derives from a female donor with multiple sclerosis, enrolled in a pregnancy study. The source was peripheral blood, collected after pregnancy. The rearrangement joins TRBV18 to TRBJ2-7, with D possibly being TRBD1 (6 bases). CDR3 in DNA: TGTGCCAGCTCACCAACAGGGTTGAACGAGCAGTACTTC. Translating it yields CASSPTGLNEQYF.